The rows below give T cell receptor beta chains drawn from one sample of a study of blood T cell repertoires in COVID-19. Profiled with immunoSEQ multiplex PCR; TCRdb holds only in-frame clones, not every one. Of roughly 200,000 clones listed, about nine tenths are singletons. Material for sequencing was PBMCs or T cells enriched from blood (not recorded which). The receptor set was obtained from a man younger than 30 with acute COVID-19. Each CDR3 is given with its conserved first and last residue. Each record gives: D gene, J gene, V gene, clone size, CDR3 DNA, CDR3 protein. A D gene is named only where the DNA matches it firmly. Rows give clone size only sometimes, using once, few, many, or a class for an expanded clone.

TRBD2 TRBJ2-3 TRBV19 NA TGTGCCAGTAGTATAGCGGGAGGGCCCTTTGGCACAGATACGCAGTATTTT CASSIAGGPFGTDTQYF
NA TRBJ2-7 TRBV18 NA TGTGCCAGCTCACCACCTCCGAGCGGGTTCTCCTACGAGCAGTACTTC CASSPPPSGFSYEQYF
NA TRBJ2-1 TRBV7-9 NA TGTGCCAGCATCACCGATCGGAGTAATGAGCAGTTCTTC CASITDRSNEQFF
NA TRBJ2-1 TRBV11-2 few TGTGCCAGCAGCTTAAAGGTAGAGGGCTACAATGAGCAGTTCTTC CASSLKVEGYNEQFF
NA TRBJ1-3 TRBV4-1 NA TGCGCCAGCAGCCAAACTCCCCAGGGTGGGTCTGGAAACACCATATATTTT CASSQTPQGGSGNTIYF
NA TRBJ1-2 TRBV9 once TGTGCCAGCAGCGTAGGGACAGACTATGGCTACACCTTC CASSVGTDYGYTF
TRBD1 TRBJ1-5 TRBV30 NA TGTGCCTGGAGTCGGCAGGGGGATCAGCCCCAGCATTTT CAWSRQGDQPQHF
TRBD1 TRBJ2-5 TRBV4-1 NA TGCGCCAGCAGCCATGGACAGGGGGCGGAGACCCAGTACTTC CASSHGQGAETQYF
NA TRBJ1-1 TRBV30 NA TGTGCCGGCGAGCGGGGTGCTTTCTTT CAGERGAFF
NA TRBJ1-4 TRBV6-1 NA TGTGCCAGCAGTGAAGCCCCCCCCGGGACTGCTAATGAAAAACTGTTTTTT CASSEAPPGTANEKLFF
NA TRBJ1-4 TRBV25-1 once TGTGCCAGCAGTGCCACAGATCGAAAACTGTTTTTT CASSATDRKLFF
NA TRBJ1-2 TRBV12-3/TRBV12-4 NA TGTGCCAGCAGTTTGGGGAGCGGCTACACCTTC CASSLGSGYTF
NA TRBJ2-1 TRBV28 few TGTGCCAGCAGGCGAACATCTCTCGGGGGTGTAACGGCCTATGAGCAGTTCTTC CASRRTSLGGVTAYEQFF
TRBD2 TRBJ2-1 TRBV24-1 NA TGTGCCACCAGTGTCGTAGTCCCCGGGACTAGCGCAGGTGAGCAGTTCTTC CATSVVVPGTSAGEQFF
NA TRBJ1-2 TRBV12-3/TRBV12-4 NA TGTGCCAGCAGCGACAGGTCCTATGGCTACACCTTC CASSDRSYGYTF
NA TRBJ1-3 TRBV5-1 NA TGCGCCAGCAGCCTGAGGGGGTTGACAGCCAACTCTGGAAACACCATATATTTT CASSLRGLTANSGNTIYF
NA TRBJ1-1 TRBV18 NA TGTGCCAGCTCACCAGACAGGATGAACACTGAAGCTTTCTTT CASSPDRMNTEAFF
TRBD1 TRBJ1-2 TRBV6-1 NA TGTGCCAGCAGTGAGGGGAACAGGGGGCGAGGCTATGGCTACACCTTC CASSEGNRGRGYGYTF
NA TRBJ1-1 TRBV7-8 NA TGTGCCAGCAGCCGTGACACGCGGGCTGAAGCTTTCTTT CASSRDTRAEAFF
NA TRBJ1-1 TRBV5-6 NA TGTGCCAGCAGCTTTCTCGACACTGAAGCTTTCTTT CASSFLDTEAFF
NA TRBJ2-7 TRBV11-3 NA TGTGCCAGCAGCTCGACAGACGCATCCTACGAGCAGTACTTC CASSSTDASYEQYF
NA TRBJ1-1 TRBV4-1 NA TGCGCCAGCAGCCTAACGCTGGACTGGAACACTGAAGCTTTCTTT CASSLTLDWNTEAFF
TRBD1 TRBJ1-2 TRBV2 few TGTGCCAGCAGTGGGGGACAGAACTATGGCTACACCTTC CASSGGQNYGYTF
NA TRBJ1-1 TRBV2 NA TGTGCCAGCAGTGAATGGGGGCAGCATGTGCGGGCTTTCTTT CASSEWGQHVRAFF
NA TRBJ1-2 TRBV4-1 NA TGCGCCAGCAGCCATTCAGGGTATGGCTACACCTTC CASSHSGYGYTF
NA TRBJ1-1 TRBV4-2 NA TGTGCCAGCAGCCAAGATCCCTGGCAGGGGAACACTGAAGCTTTCTTT CASSQDPWQGNTEAFF
TRBD1 TRBJ1-3 TRBV4-2 NA TGTGCCAGCAGCCAAGAGAAGTCAGGGGGCTCTGGAAACACCATATATTTT CASSQEKSGGSGNTIYF
NA TRBJ1-1 TRBV19 NA TGTGCCAGTAGTATTTCCTTGAACACTGAAGCTTTCTTT CASSISLNTEAFF
TRBD1 TRBJ2-2 TRBV6-5 NA TGTGCCAGCAGCGACAGGGGCAGGGGCACCGGGGAGCTGTTTTTT CASSDRGRGTGELFF
NA TRBJ1-3 TRBV7-2 NA TGTGCCAGCAGCTTACGGGCCAGGGTTTACTCTGGAAACACCATATATTTT CASSLRARVYSGNTIYF
NA TRBJ1-1 TRBV4-2 NA TGTGCCAGCAGCCAAGAGCGGGAAAGGACTGAAGCTTTCTTT CASSQERERTEAFF
NA TRBJ2-7 TRBV7-9 NA TGTGCCAGCAGCTTAACCAGGGACGAGCAGTACTTC CASSLTRDEQYF
TRBD2 TRBJ2-5 TRBV5-1 NA TGCGCCAGCAGCTTGGCTCTAGCGGGAGGGCAAGAGACCCAGTACTTC CASSLALAGGQETQYF
NA TRBJ2-1 TRBV4-1 NA TGCGCCAGCAGCCATTACGGCAATGAGCAGTTCTTC CASSHYGNEQFF
NA TRBJ1-5 TRBV2 NA TGTGCCAGCACCTCGATAGGGGATAGCAATCAGCCCCAGCATTTT CASTSIGDSNQPQHF
TRBD2 TRBJ2-3 TRBV2 NA TGTGCCAGCAGAACTAGCGGGACAACAGATACGCAGTATTTT CASRTSGTTDTQYF
NA TRBJ1-1 TRBV20-1 NA TGCAGTGCTAGTTTTGGGGGCCCCACTGAAGCTTTCTTT CSASFGGPTEAFF